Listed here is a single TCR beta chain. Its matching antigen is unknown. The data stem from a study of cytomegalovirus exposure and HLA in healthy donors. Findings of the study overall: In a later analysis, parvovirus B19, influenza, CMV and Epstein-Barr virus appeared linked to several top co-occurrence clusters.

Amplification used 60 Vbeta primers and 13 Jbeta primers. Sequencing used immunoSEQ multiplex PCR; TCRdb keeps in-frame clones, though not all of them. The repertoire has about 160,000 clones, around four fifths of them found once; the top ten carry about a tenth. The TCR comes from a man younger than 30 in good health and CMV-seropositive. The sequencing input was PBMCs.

CDR3 region: CASSIGTGGNTIYF. The CDR3 DNA is TGTGCCAGCAGCATCGGGACAGGGGGCAACACCATATATTTT. The chain employs TRBV5-6 and TRBJ1-3; TRBD1 matches 12 bases. The CDR3 consists of 14 residues. After removal of 4 bases from V and 7 bases from J, the junction contained 3 bases not matched to a gene. From germline, CDR1 is SGHDT and CDR2 YYEEEE.